This T cell receptor beta chain originates from a study of T cell responses to AZD1222 COVID-19 vaccine. As for this clone: The antigen remains unidentified.

The CDR3 sequence is 13 residues long. Looked up from germline, CDR1 is SQVTM and CDR2 is ANQGSEA. V shed 4 bases and J shed 3 bases, with 10 bases lying between them. Data came from immunoSEQ multiplex PCR; TCRdb stores just in-frame clones and leaves some out. The data hold some 130,000 clones, with roughly 89% observed a single time. Study-wide results and caveats: Donors, mostly white British, included more females; clonal diversity was possibly underestimated.

This clonotype originated in an adult in good health. The specimen comprised peripheral blood, sampled on day 0 of AZD1222 vaccination. V and J are TRBV29-1 and TRBJ1-5; D possibly corresponds to TRBD1 (6 bases). For the CDR3, the DNA is TGCAGCGTTGCTCAGGGGCTCAATCAGCCCCAGCATTTT. Translation: CSVAQGLNQPQHF.